One and the same sample provided the 3 T cell receptor beta chains below, sequenced in a study of cytomegalovirus exposure and HLA in healthy donors. Sequenced by immunoSEQ multiplex PCR; TCRdb stores in-frame clones only, minus some. The sample lists 200,000 or so clones; about four fifths were seen once. What was sequenced was PBMCs. These TCRs come from a man aged 18 to 35 in good health and CMV-seropositive.

The V and J genes are TRBV19 and TRBJ1-1; 7 bases align to TRBD1. V shed 7 bases, J shed 5 bases, and the junction held 10 bases outside the gene matches. From germline, CDR1 is LNHDA and CDR2 SQIVND (reference sequence). This CDR3 has 14 amino acids. CDR3 sequence reads: CASIRQGYWTEAFF. In nucleotides, the CDR3 is TGTGCCAGTATACGACAGGGTTACTGGACTGAAGCTTTCTTT.

The chain links TRBV13 to TRBJ2-1; maybe TRBD2 (5 bases). The CDR3 has 12 residues. With 0 bases removed from V and 9 bases from J, the gap between germline ends came to 6 bases. In germline, CDR1 is PRHDT, CDR2 FYEKMQ (reference sequence). The CDR3 region has the DNA TGTGCCAGCAGCTTAGGCCGGGGTGAGCAGTTCTTC. Translating gives CASSLGRGEQFF.

This clone has more than one count but fewer than ten. This chain connects TRBV6-5 to TRBJ1-1, with D possibly being TRBD1 (5 bases). CDR1 and CDR2 from the germline V gene are MNHEY and SVGAGI. The CDR3 runs to 15 residues. Trimming cost V 2 bases and J 5 bases, with 15 bases left between them. The CDR3 DNA follows: TGTGCCAGCAGTTACGTCGGGCAGGGAAGGACTGAAGCTTTCTTT. It encodes CASSYVGQGRTEAFF.